This T cell receptor beta chain was sequenced for a study of CD8+ T cells in alopecia areata. As for treatment: oral pan-JAK inhibitor, 5-10 mg twice daily. The sequencing template was cDNA reverse transcribed from extracted RNA. The table came from immunoSEQ multiplex PCR; TCRdb's copy has only in-frame clones and leaves some out. The sample has around 100,000 clones; about 60% are singletons. This receptor was identified in a human donor with alopecia areata. Sample: CD8+ T cells sorted from blood, taken at week 24, from a patient treated with tofacitinib.

The CDR3 DNA reads TGTGCCAGCAGTTACGACGAAGCGTCCTACAATGAGCAGTTCTTC. Translated: CASSYDEASYNEQFF. This rearrangement joins TRBV6-5 to TRBJ2-1; no clear D gene. Germline-derived CDR1 and CDR2 are MNHEY and SVGAGI. V gave up 2 bases and J gave up 1 base, with 9 bases separating them. The CDR3 contains 15 residues.